The rows below give T cell receptor beta chains drawn from one sample of a study of identical twins. A single record per CDR3 protein comes from TCRdb applying MiXCR to the 5' RACE reads. The data show hundreds of thousands of distinct CDR3 sequences, with roughly 20% seen just once and about an eighth held by the top ten. The same sample was also studied in work on T cells expressing NK-cell markers.

The sample consisted of PBMCs. These receptor sequences come from a woman aged 18 to 35 in good health. Each CDR3 is given with its conserved first and last residue. A D gene is named only where the DNA matches it firmly. Not every row has a clone size; where given, it reads once, few, many or a size class.

size: -
J: TRBJ2-4
V: TRBV20-1
D: -
DNA: TGCAGTGCTAGACTTCCTCTGACCTCCCGGCAAAACATTCAGTACTTC
CDR3: CSARLPLTSRQNIQYF

size: -
J: TRBJ1-5
V: TRBV2
D: TRBD1
DNA: TGTGCCAGCATTGGACAGGAAAATCAGCCCCAGCATTTT
CDR3: CASIGQENQPQHF

size: few
J: TRBJ2-4
V: TRBV11-3
D: TRBD1
DNA: TGTGCCAGTCGCCAGGGGGCTAGGTCGAACATTCAGTACTTC
CDR3: CASRQGARSNIQYF

size: -
J: TRBJ2-7
V: TRBV12-3/TRBV12-4
D: TRBD1
DNA: TGTGCCAGCAGTTTTAGGGGGCTCATCGAGCAGTACTTC
CDR3: CASSFRGLIEQYF

size: -
J: TRBJ2-7
V: TRBV6-2/TRBV6-3
D: TRBD1
DNA: TGTGCCAGCAGCCATCGGGACAGGTACACCTACGAGCAGTACTTC
CDR3: CASSHRDRYTYEQYF

size: few
J: TRBJ1-5
V: TRBV20-1
D: -
DNA: TGCAGTGCTAGAGTTCCTAGGGGCAATCAGCCCCAGCATTTT
CDR3: CSARVPRGNQPQHF

size: -
J: TRBJ1-1
V: TRBV18
D: -
DNA: TGTGCCAGCTCACCACAGGGAACGACGGGGAACACTGAAGCTTTCTTT
CDR3: CASSPQGTTGNTEAFF

size: few
J: TRBJ2-3
V: TRBV20-1
D: -
DNA: TGCAGTATCCCGCCCGGGGATATCACAGATACGCAGTATTTT
CDR3: CSIPPGDITDTQYF

size: few
J: TRBJ1-1
V: TRBV5-1
D: -
DNA: TGCGCCAGCAGCAGGGGGTTCACTGAAGCTTTCTTT
CDR3: CASSRGFTEAFF

size: -
J: TRBJ2-7
V: TRBV18
D: TRBD1
DNA: TGTGCCAGCTCACTTACGCGCACAGGGGACTACGAGCAGTACTTC
CDR3: CASSLTRTGDYEQYF

size: few
J: TRBJ2-2
V: TRBV10-3
D: -
DNA: TGTGCCATCAGTGTGGGGCTAGCTGACGGGGAGCTGTTTTTT
CDR3: CAISVGLADGELFF

size: few
J: TRBJ2-7
V: TRBV10-2
D: -
DNA: TGCGCCAGCAGTGACAGGGTATTGAACGAGCAGTACTTC
CDR3: CASSDRVLNEQYF

size: -
J: TRBJ2-7
V: TRBV20-1
D: -
DNA: TGCAGTGCGGGGGATGGTGAGGGTCGCGGCGAGCAGTACTTC
CDR3: CSAGDGEGRGEQYF

size: few
J: TRBJ1-1
V: TRBV4-2
D: -
DNA: TGTGCCAGCAGCCAAGATCGAGGGGAAGAGTTCACTGAAGCTTTCTTT
CDR3: CASSQDRGEEFTEAFF

size: many
J: TRBJ1-5
V: TRBV6-2/TRBV6-3
D: -
DNA: TGTGCCAGCAGTTACTCGTCCAGAGGCAATCAGCCCCAGCATTTT
CDR3: CASSYSSRGNQPQHF

size: few
J: TRBJ2-3
V: TRBV12-3/TRBV12-4
D: -
DNA: TGTGCCAGCAGTTTAGGTGGGACTCATCAGTATTTT
CDR3: CASSLGGTHQYF

size: -
J: TRBJ2-7
V: TRBV10-3
D: -
DNA: TGTGCCATCAGTGTTGCGGATGGGGCCTACGAGCAGTACTTC
CDR3: CAISVADGAYEQYF

size: many
J: TRBJ2-3
V: TRBV27
D: -
DNA: TGTGCCAGCAGTTTATTGGGAGATACGCAGTATTTT
CDR3: CASSLLGDTQYF

size: few
J: TRBJ2-3
V: TRBV5-1
D: -
DNA: TGCGCCAGCAGCCGGGGTACCCCAGGGGACACAGATACGCAGTATTTT
CDR3: CASSRGTPGDTDTQYF

size: -
J: TRBJ2-1
V: TRBV18
D: -
DNA: TGTGCCAGCTCACCAATGGTTGATGAGCAGTTCTTC
CDR3: CASSPMVDEQFF

size: -
J: TRBJ2-3
V: TRBV10-1
D: TRBD2
DNA: TGCGCCAGGACTGTAGCGGGGGTGAAGGATACGCAGTATTTT
CDR3: CARTVAGVKDTQYF

size: many
J: TRBJ2-4
V: TRBV5-6
D: -
DNA: TGTGCCAGCAGCTGGGGGCCAGGGGCGGGACCCAAAAACATTCAGTACTTC
CDR3: CASSWGPGAGPKNIQYF

size: few
J: TRBJ2-2
V: TRBV2
D: TRBD2
DNA: TGTGCCAGCAGCGGGACTAGGCGGTACACCGGGGAGCTGTTTTTT
CDR3: CASSGTRRYTGELFF

size: few
J: TRBJ2-1
V: TRBV6-5
D: -
DNA: TGTGCCAGCAGTTATACAGGGAACAATGAGCAGTTCTTC
CDR3: CASSYTGNNEQFF

size: -
J: TRBJ2-3
V: TRBV6-5
D: -
DNA: TGTGCCAGCACTCGCCTGGATACGCAGTATTTT
CDR3: CASTRLDTQYF

size: many
J: TRBJ2-7
V: TRBV27
D: TRBD2
DNA: TGTGCCAGCAGTTTGTGGACTAGCGGGACCGAGCAGTACTTC
CDR3: CASSLWTSGTEQYF

size: -
J: TRBJ2-1
V: TRBV4-3
D: TRBD2
DNA: TGCGCCAGCAGCCAAGACGGGAGGGCCATCAATGAGCAGTTCTTC
CDR3: CASSQDGRAINEQFF

size: few
J: TRBJ2-3
V: TRBV9
D: -
DNA: TGTGCCAGCAGCGTAGATGGAACAGGGAGGAGGACAGATACGCAGTATTTT
CDR3: CASSVDGTGRRTDTQYF

size: -
J: TRBJ2-1
V: TRBV5-5
D: TRBD1
DNA: TGTGCCAGCAGCACGACAGGGTGGAGCTCCTACAATGAGCAGTTCTTC
CDR3: CASSTTGWSSYNEQFF

size: -
J: TRBJ2-3
V: TRBV6-2/TRBV6-3
D: TRBD2
DNA: TGTGCCAGCACCGGGAGGTCCAACACAGATACGCAGTATTTT
CDR3: CASTGRSNTDTQYF

size: few
J: TRBJ1-1
V: TRBV7-2
D: -
DNA: TGTGCCAGCAGCTTGTTCAATACAGGGTTGAACACTGAAGCTTTCTTT
CDR3: CASSLFNTGLNTEAFF

size: -
J: TRBJ2-7
V: TRBV20-1
D: TRBD1
DNA: TGCAGTGCTAGAGTAATTCAGGGGGCGTACGAGCAGTACTTC
CDR3: CSARVIQGAYEQYF

size: many
J: TRBJ2-1
V: TRBV12-3/TRBV12-4
D: -
DNA: TGTGCCAGCAGTTTAGAGGGTCAAGAGCAGTTCTTC
CDR3: CASSLEGQEQFF

size: few
J: TRBJ1-1
V: TRBV29-1
D: -
DNA: TGCAGCGTCGTAACAGTGAACACTGAAGCTTTCTTT
CDR3: CSVVTVNTEAFF

size: few
J: TRBJ2-1
V: TRBV10-3
D: TRBD2
DNA: TGTGCCATCAGTCTAGCGGGGGGCAATGAGCAGTTCTTC
CDR3: CAISLAGGNEQFF

size: few
J: TRBJ2-1
V: TRBV7-9
D: TRBD1
DNA: TGTGCCAGCATCGTGAACAGGGGTAGAGACAATGAGCAGTTCTTC
CDR3: CASIVNRGRDNEQFF

size: many
J: TRBJ1-1
V: TRBV29-1
D: -
DNA: TGCAGCCCCTGGGCAGGGCCTGAAGCTTTCTTT
CDR3: CSPWAGPEAFF

size: few
J: TRBJ2-5
V: TRBV20-1
D: -
DNA: TGCAGTGCTAATCTAAGGACACAAGAGACCCAGTACTTC
CDR3: CSANLRTQETQYF

size: few
J: TRBJ1-1
V: TRBV20-1
D: -
DNA: TGCAGTGCCGGGCGGGGGTTAGACACTGAAGCTTTCTTT
CDR3: CSAGRGLDTEAFF

size: few
J: TRBJ2-7
V: TRBV5-6
D: TRBD1
DNA: TGTGCCAGCAGCTCGTGGGACAGACCCATCTACGAGCAGTACTTC
CDR3: CASSSWDRPIYEQYF

size: -
J: TRBJ1-2
V: TRBV6-1
D: -
DNA: TGTGCCAGCAGCCTGACAAAGGGACTCCCTCGCGGCTACACCTTC
CDR3: CASSLTKGLPRGYTF

size: few
J: TRBJ2-4
V: TRBV6-1
D: -
DNA: TGTGCCAGCAGAGACGAGGGGGGGGTAGCCAAAAACATTCAGTACTTC
CDR3: CASRDEGGVAKNIQYF

size: -
J: TRBJ1-1
V: TRBV20-1
D: -
DNA: TGCAGTGCTAGAGATGTAGCGGGACCCGAAGGGACTGAAGCTTTCTTT
CDR3: CSARDVAGPEGTEAFF

size: -
J: TRBJ2-1
V: TRBV15
D: TRBD2
DNA: TGTGCCACCAGCAGAACCTGGTCTAGCGGGGGGAATGAGCAGTTCTTC
CDR3: CATSRTWSSGGNEQFF

size: -
J: TRBJ2-4
V: TRBV18
D: TRBD1
DNA: TGTGCCAGCTCACCACCCGGGACAGCTTCTACAAACATTCAGTACTTC
CDR3: CASSPPGTASTNIQYF

size: -
J: TRBJ1-4
V: TRBV12-3/TRBV12-4
D: -
DNA: TGTGCCAGCAGCAGGTCGTATCATGAAAAACTGTTTTTT
CDR3: CASSRSYHEKLFF

size: few
J: TRBJ1-1
V: TRBV20-1
D: -
DNA: TGCAGTGCAAGGAGTGAGGTAGCTTTCTTT
CDR3: CSARSEVAFF

size: -
J: TRBJ2-4
V: TRBV29-1
D: TRBD2
DNA: TGCAGCGTTTACGCTAGCGGGGCAACTAACATTCAGTACTTC
CDR3: CSVYASGATNIQYF

size: few
J: TRBJ2-1
V: TRBV20-1
D: -
DNA: TGCAGTGCTAGCCGGGACCACAATGAGCAGTTCTTC
CDR3: CSASRDHNEQFF

size: few
J: TRBJ2-3
V: TRBV29-1
D: TRBD2
DNA: TGCAGCGCACCCCCCCTAGGCCGGGGGGGGCCTGGCACAGGCGGTACGCAGTATTTT
CDR3: CSAPPLGRGGPGTGGTQYF

size: -
J: TRBJ2-7
V: TRBV12-3/TRBV12-4
D: TRBD2
DNA: TGTGCCAGCAGACCGACTAGCGGACGCTCCTACGAGCAGTACTTC
CDR3: CASRPTSGRSYEQYF

size: -
J: TRBJ2-1
V: TRBV4-3
D: -
DNA: TGCGCCAGCAGCCAAGATAAAACTCGTAGGGCCAATGAGCAGTTCTTC
CDR3: CASSQDKTRRANEQFF